The 25 T cell receptor beta chains in this list originate from one sample, sequenced in a study of neoadjuvant anti-PD-1 for oral cavity cancer. Method: immunoSEQ multiplex PCR; TCRdb's copy keeps in-frame clones and lacks some. Among 9,000 to 13,000 clones listed, around 50% were seen once. The material sequenced was tumor tissue, taken before nivolumab (anti-PD-1) treatment. The receptors shown here come from a person aged 40-85 years with oral cavity squamous cell carcinoma.

The rearrangement links TRBV6-6 to TRBJ2-3; a weak D match, TRBD1 (6 bases). With 0 bases removed from V and 4 bases from J, the gap between germline ends came to 14 bases. This CDR3 is built from 16 residues. CDR1 is MNHNY and CDR2 is SVGAGI in the germline V gene (reference sequence). The CDR3 sequence: CASSYSQGRVADTQYF. CDR3 nucleotides: TGTGCCAGCAGTTACTCACAGGGAAGAGTCGCAGATACGCAGTATTTT.

The chain carries TRBV5-6 and TRBJ2-1; D possibly corresponds to TRBD1 (6 bases). Trimming stripped 0 bases from V and 5 bases from J, with 9 bases between. Germline CDR1 and CDR2: SGHDT and YYEEEE. The CDR3 runs 14 residues. CDR3 in amino acids: CASSLVGQDNEQFF. CDR3 bases: TGTGCCAGCAGCTTGGTGGGACAAGACAATGAGCAGTTCTTC.

This clone is labeled medium-sized. The chain couples TRBV5-3 to TRBJ2-5; D not resolved. TRBV5-3 is annotated as an ORF whose role is uncertain. The CDR3 runs to 13 residues. Trimming removed 0 bases from V and 7 bases from J, with 10 bases in between. The CDR3 DNA reads TGTGCCAGAAGCTTGGCTCGGTTGTGGACCCAGTACTTC. Protein sequence: CARSLARLWTQYF.

This clone was seen only a few times. The chain carries TRBV9 and TRBJ2-1, with 11 bases identical to TRBD1. CDR3 length equals 13 residues. With V trimmed by 3 bases and J by 14 bases, 7 bases remained unmatched. Looked up from germline, CDR1 is SGDLS and CDR2 is YYNGEE. The DNA of the CDR3 is TGTGCCAGCAGCGACGGACAGGGGGCGAAGGAGTTCTTC. This gives the protein CASSDGQGAKEFF.

V usage is TRBV5-4 and J usage is TRBJ2-1, with TRBD1 as a possible D gene (6 bases). The germline V and J ends were trimmed by 2 bases and 0 bases, with 12 bases remaining between them. Germline V gene lookup returns CDR1 SGHNT and CDR2 YYREEE (reference sequence). This CDR3 has 16 residues. CDR3 coding DNA: TGTGCCAGCAGCTTAGGACAGAAGAGCTCCTACAATGAGCAGTTCTTC. Translated: CASSLGQKSSYNEQFF. The complete variable domain, with remaining parts taken from reference TRBV5-4 and TRBJ2-1, reads ETGVTQSPTHLIKTRGQQVTLRCSSQSGHNTVSWYQQALGQGPQFIFQYYREEENGRGNFPPRFSGLQFPNYSSELNVNALELDDSALYLCASSLGQKSSYNEQFFGPGTRLTVL.

The CDR3: CASSQGRLARHGYTF. In DNA form, the CDR3 reads TGCGCCAGCAGCCAAGGTCGACTGGCTCGCCATGGCTACACCTTC. V gene TRBV4-1 combines with J gene TRBJ1-2; D call uncertain. Deletions cut 1 base from V and 6 bases from J, with 15 bases between. The germline gives CDR1 MGHRA, CDR2 YSYEKL. This CDR3 is built from 15 residues.

This clone was seen just once. The V call is TRBV18, the J call TRBJ2-4; either TRBD1 or TRBD2 may fit D (5 bases each). The CDR3 runs to 14 residues. The V gene lost 4 bases and the J gene lost 1 base, with 8 bases spanning the gap. Germline V gives CDR1 KGHSH, CDR2 LQKENI. CDR3 sequence reads: CASSLGEAKNIQYF. As DNA, the CDR3 is TGTGCCAGCTCACTAGGGGAGGCCAAAAACATTCAGTACTTC.

This clone has only a few counts. The V call is TRBV11-2, the J call TRBJ2-3, with TRBD2 matching over 7 bases. The CDR3 is 16 amino acids. V shed 3 bases and J 0 bases; nucleotides not matched to a gene: 6. In germline, CDR1 is SGHAT, CDR2 FQNNGV. The CDR3 region is CASSLGGLRSTDTQYF. The CDR3 DNA reads as TGTGCCAGCAGCTTGGGAGGGCTAAGGAGCACAGATACGCAGTATTTT. Combining the CDR3 with reference TRBV11-2 and TRBJ2-3 gives the whole variable domain EAGVAQSPRYKIIEKRQSVAFWCNPISGHATLYWYQQILGQGPKLLIQFQNNGVVDDSQLPKDRFSAERLKGVDSTLKIQPAKLEDSAVYLCASSLGGLRSTDTQYFGPGTRLTVL.

This clone is labeled as medium-sized. The V gene is TRBV7-2, the J gene TRBJ2-3; TRBD2 agrees at 14 bases. This CDR3 has 17 residues. V lost 4 bases, J lost 1 base, and 4 bases stayed unmatched. Germline CDR1 reads SGHTA; CDR2 reads FQGNSA. Written as DNA, the CDR3 is TGTGCCAGCAGCTCGGGACTAGCGGGGGCCGGCACAGATACGCAGTATTTT. It yields the protein CASSSGLAGAGTDTQYF.

Only a few counts were recorded for this clone. The chain is built from TRBV4-2 and TRBJ1-2; 10 bases fit TRBD1. The germline V gene encodes CDR1 LGHNA and CDR2 YNFKEQ. This CDR3 is 16 amino acids long. Losses at the gene ends were 3 bases for V and 8 bases for J; bases not matched to a gene: 12. The CDR3 spells CASSQAGTGDGWGYTF. CDR3 nucleotides: TGTGCCAGCAGCCAGGCAGGGACAGGGGACGGGTGGGGCTACACCTTC.

The genes are TRBV27 and TRBJ2-7; a weak D match, TRBD2 (5 bases). This CDR3 spans 14 amino acids. Germline V gene lookup returns CDR1 MNHEY and CDR2 SMNVEV (reference sequence). The V end was cut by 2 bases, the J end by 2 bases, with 10 bases between. The CDR3 protein is CASSLKVRAYEQYF. The CDR3 coding sequence is TGTGCCAGCAGTTTAAAGGTGAGGGCCTACGAGCAGTACTTC.

V is TRBV4-3 and J is TRBJ2-5; D could derive from TRBD1 or TRBD2 (5 bases each). Trimming took off 1 base at V and 5 bases at J, with 8 bases between the two ends. The CDR3 has 13 residues. Germline V gives CDR1 LGHNA, CDR2 YSLEER. The CDR3 bases are TGCGCCAGCAGCCAAGCGGGGACGGAGACCCAGTACTTC. Protein: CASSQAGTETQYF.

The rearrangement joins TRBV28 to TRBJ1-1; 7 bases match TRBD1. The CDR3 sequence is 15 residues long. V shed 7 bases, J shed 0 bases, and the junction held 8 bases outside the gene matches. CDR1 MDHEN and CDR2 SYDVKM come from the germline V gene. The CDR3 region is CASTLMTGMNTEAFF. The CDR3 nucleotides are TGTGCCAGCACCTTAATGACAGGGATGAACACTGAAGCTTTCTTT. The entire variable domain, with the rest obtained from reference TRBV28 and TRBJ1-1, is as follows: DVKVTQSSRYLVKRTGEKVFLECVQDMDHENMFWYRQDPGLGLRLIYFSYDVKMKEKGDIPEGYSVSREKKERFSLILESASTNQTSMYLCASTLMTGMNTEAFFGQGTRLTVV.

This chain joins TRBV11-2 and TRBJ2-7; D possibly corresponds to TRBD1 (6 bases). The V end was cut by 0 bases, the J end by 5 bases, with 11 bases between. The CDR3 runs 14 residues. Germline V CDR1 and CDR2: SGHAT, FQNNGV. The CDR3 region is CASSLEARGNEQYF. In nucleotides, the CDR3 is TGTGCCAGCAGCTTAGAGGCTAGGGGGAACGAGCAGTACTTC.

The CDR3: CASSLIANTDTQYF. The CDR3 region has the DNA TGTGCCAGCAGCTTAATTGCGAACACAGATACGCAGTATTTT. The chain uses TRBV7-3 and TRBJ2-3; D is ambiguous. This CDR3 spans 14 amino acids. The V end was cut by 1 base, the J end by 2 bases, with 7 bases between. From germline, CDR1 is SGHTA and CDR2 FQGTGA.

For the CDR3, the DNA is TGTGCCAGCAGCAAACTTTTCCCTACTGAAGCTTTCTTT. This gives the protein CASSKLFPTEAFF. The chain links TRBV21-1 to TRBJ1-1. TRBV21-1 is reported as a pseudogene. This CDR3 has 13 residues.

The chain is built from TRBV9 and TRBJ2-7, with 7 nucleotides matching TRBD2. This CDR3 has 15 amino acids. Germline CDR1 is SGDLS and CDR2 is YYNGEE. Germline trimming cut 5 bases from V and 2 bases from J; bases unmatched to any gene: 10. The CDR3 DNA is TGTGCCAGCAGTTTGAGCCCAGCGGGGACCTACGAGCAGTACTTC. It yields the protein CASSLSPAGTYEQYF. Variable domain in full (rest from reference TRBV9 and TRBJ2-7): DSGVTQTPKHLITATGQRVTLRCSPRSGDLSVYWYQQSLDQGLQFLIQYYNGEERAKGNILERFSAQQFPDLHSELNLSSLELGDSALYFCASSLSPAGTYEQYFGPGTRLTVT.

Regarding this clone: A junction boundary mismatches the germline segment, possibly from a read error. The chain's CDR3 is CASSHRTGMNEQYF. The CDR3 DNA follows: TGCGCCAGCAGCCACCGGACAGGGATGAACGAGCAGTACTTC. The chain carries TRBV5-8 and TRBJ2-7, with 8 nucleotides matching TRBD1. Germline loops: CDR1 SGHTS, CDR2 YDEGEE. CDR3 length: 14 amino acids.

V and J are TRBV4-1 and TRBJ1-2; the D gene is possibly TRBD1 (6 bases). There are 16 residues in the CDR3. Trimming removed 1 base at V and 4 bases at J, with 16 bases between. Per the germline V gene, CDR1 is MGHRA and CDR2 is YSYEKL. The CDR3 spells CASSQGQQGAAYGYTF. The CDR3 region has the DNA TGCGCCAGCAGCCAAGGTCAACAGGGCGCAGCCTATGGCTACACCTTC.

V and J are TRBV2 and TRBJ2-3; 10 bases match TRBD2. J lost 0 bases, V lost 4 bases, and 1 base had no gene match. Germline V gene lookup returns CDR1 SNHLY and CDR2 FYNNEI. The CDR3 contains 15 residues. The CDR3 protein is CASSGLAGSTDTQYF. CDR3 nucleotide sequence: TGTGCCAGCAGTGGACTAGCGGGTAGCACAGATACGCAGTATTTT.

This clone has just a few counts. CDR3 amino acids: CASSGGEQYF. CDR3 coding DNA: TGTGCCAGCAGTGGTGGCGAGCAGTACTTC. J is TRBJ2-7 and V is TRBV28; unclear D gene. The CDR3 covers 10 residues. Trimming pared 5 bases from V and 6 bases from J, leaving 5 bases between. The germline V gene encodes CDR1 MDHEN and CDR2 SYDVKM. The whole variable domain, remainder taken from reference TRBV28 and TRBJ2-7, is DVKVTQSSRYLVKRTGEKVFLECVQDMDHENMFWYRQDPGLGLRLIYFSYDVKMKEKGDIPEGYSVSREKKERFSLILESASTNQTSMYLCASSGGEQYFGPGTRLTVT.

This clone showed up just a few times. The V and J genes are TRBV7-9 and TRBJ1-4, with D possibly being TRBD1 (5 bases). This CDR3 is 14 amino acids long. With 0 bases removed from V and 8 bases from J, the gap between germline ends came to 10 bases. Germline CDR1 reads SEHNR; CDR2 reads FQNEAQ (reference sequence). The CDR3 is CASSLAQGVEKLFF. The CDR3 nucleotides read TGTGCCAGCAGCTTAGCCCAGGGAGTGGAAAAACTGTTTTTT.

V gene TRBV6-4 combines with J gene TRBJ2-3; D could derive from TRBD1 or TRBD2 (5 bases each). Trimming took off 3 bases at V and 2 bases at J, with 12 bases between the two ends. The CDR3 spans 15 residues. Germline-derived CDR1 and CDR2 are MRHNA and SNTAGT. CDR3 nucleotide sequence: TGTGCCAGCAGTGAAAGCCCGGGGACCACAGATACGCAGTATTTT. Encoded protein: CASSESPGTTDTQYF.

The chain links TRBV10-2 to TRBJ2-1; a weak D match, TRBD1 (6 bases). V was cut by 0 bases and J by 0 bases, with 12 bases left in between. The CDR3 covers 17 residues. Germline V gives CDR1 WSHSY, CDR2 SAAADI. In nucleotides, the CDR3 is TGCGCCAGCAGTGAGTCGATTCAGGGGAGCTCCTACAATGAGCAGTTCTTC. Protein sequence: CASSESIQGSSYNEQFF.

The V and J genes are TRBV4-2 and TRBJ1-5; the match to TRBD1 covers 8 bases. The germline V gene has CDR1 LGHNA and CDR2 YNFKEQ. The CDR3 has 19 residues. Trimming cost V 3 bases and J 0 bases; bases outside gene matches: 13. Here the CDR3 DNA reads TGTGCCAGCAGCCAGGATTGGACAGGGTCCAGGGTTAGCAATCAGCCCCAGCATTTT. Residues: CASSQDWTGSRVSNQPQHF.